This T cell receptor (beta chain) was recovered during a study of long-term antiretroviral therapy in people with HIV. Study-level findings and limits: Repertoire composition at all time points was dominated by clones that had expanded before ART.

The sample holds one count of this clone. Its antigen is not known. Germline assignment: CDR1 SEHNR and CDR2 FQNEAQ (reference sequence). The CDR3 extends over 15 amino acids. Deletions cut 1 base from V and 1 base from J, with 10 bases between. Sequencing relied on immunoSEQ assay v3.0, run at survey level. Sequencing of each sample targeted roughly 35,000-55,000 T-cell genomes. The data were produced by immunoSEQ multiplex PCR, yet TCRdb's version contains in-frame clones alone and is incomplete. The repertoire holds some 20,000 clones, roughly 78% seen once, with 7% to 8.5% in the top ten. Specimen: unsorted PBMCs, collected at the start of antiretroviral therapy, before treatment. The chain uses TRBV7-9 and TRBJ1-1; D is undetermined. The sequence derives from a woman aged 40 to 55 with HIV. CDR3 coding DNA: TGTGCCAGCAGCTTAGAATGGAGTGGGAACACTGAAGCTTTCTTT. Amino acid sequence: CASSLEWSGNTEAFF.